These 19 T cell receptor beta chains came from one sample sequenced in a study of cytomegalovirus exposure and HLA in healthy donors. 60 Vbeta and 13 Jbeta primers were used in PCR. Clones were read by immunoSEQ multiplex PCR, and TCRdb kept only the in-frame ones, dropping some. The data hold roughly 220,000 clones, with roughly 80% observed a single time. The sample taken for sequencing was PBMCs. The source is a man aged 25 to 45 in good health and CMV-seronegative.

The V and J genes are TRBV7-6 and TRBJ2-6; 8 bases are a match to TRBD1. Germline V CDR1 and CDR2: SGHVS, FNYEAQ. The CDR3 loop spans 17 amino acids. V lost 0 bases to trimming and J lost 3 bases; unmatched junction nucleotides: 4. In DNA form, the CDR3 reads TGTGCCAGCAGCTTAGCCCCAGGGGGCGATGGGGCCAACGTCCTGACTTTC. Protein: CASSLAPGGDGANVLTF.

This chain uses TRBV18 with TRBJ2-3; D is uncertain. Per germline, CDR1 KGHSH and CDR2 LQKENI. This CDR3 has 14 amino acids. V lost 3 bases to trimming and J lost 3 bases, with 10 bases between them. CDR3 coding DNA: TGTGCCAGCTCACCGAGAACCGGGACAGATACGCAGTATTTT. It translates to CASSPRTGTDTQYF. Full variable domain (remainder filled in from reference TRBV18 and TRBJ2-3): NAGVMQNPRHLVRRRGQEARLRCSPMKGHSHVYWYRQLPEEGLKFMVYLQKENIIDESGMPKERFSAEFPKEGPSILRIQQVVRGDSAAYFCASSPRTGTDTQYFGPGTRLTVL.

This clone has ten or more counts. The chain is built from TRBV6-1 and TRBJ2-5; maybe TRBD2 (6 bases). This CDR3 region has 16 residues. The V gene lost 4 bases and the J gene lost 2 bases, with 17 bases spanning the gap. The germline V gene has CDR1 MNHNS and CDR2 SASEGT. The CDR3 DNA is TGTGCCAGCAGTGCGGGACTGAGGGCCGAACAAGAGACCCAGTACTTC. Translation gives CASSAGLRAEQETQYF.

V and J are TRBV18 and TRBJ1-2; 8 bases map to TRBD1. Per the germline V gene, CDR1 is KGHSH and CDR2 is LQKENI. The CDR3 runs 13 residues. After removal of 4 bases from V and 4 bases from J, the junction contained 2 bases not matched to a gene. The CDR3: CASSRGQGYGYTF. CDR3 sequence (DNA): TGTGCCAGCTCACGAGGACAGGGCTATGGCTACACCTTC. The whole variable domain, remainder taken from reference TRBV18 and TRBJ1-2, is NAGVMQNPRHLVRRRGQEARLRCSPMKGHSHVYWYRQLPEEGLKFMVYLQKENIIDESGMPKERFSAEFPKEGPSILRIQQVVRGDSAAYFCASSRGQGYGYTFGSGTRLTVV.

The chain has TRBV7-6 and TRBJ1-6, with D tentatively TRBD1 (6 bases). Germline V lookup: CDR1 SGHVS, CDR2 FNYEAQ. V lost 1 base to trimming and J lost 9 bases, with 19 bases between them. The CDR3 length is 17 residues. CDR3 sequence (DNA): TGTGCCAGCAGCTTAGTAGGGGGAGGGGGAACCTCTTCACCCCTCCACTTT. Its protein product is CASSLVGGGGTSSPLHF.

This chain joins TRBV10-2 and TRBJ1-5; D gene ambiguous. The CDR3 covers 14 residues. Germline V gene sequence: CDR1 WSHSY, CDR2 SAAADI. With 5 bases removed from V and 0 bases from J, the gap between germline ends came to 8 bases. CDR3 sequence: CASSLYDSNQPQHF. The CDR3 nucleotides read TGCGCCAGCAGTCTATATGATAGCAATCAGCCCCAGCATTTT.

This clone occurred once. The chain employs TRBV13 and TRBJ1-2; D may be TRBD1 (6 bases). Looked up from germline, CDR1 is PRHDT and CDR2 is FYEKMQ (reference sequence). The CDR3 covers 13 residues. V was trimmed by 3 bases and J by 4 bases, leaving 9 bases between them. CDR3 protein: CASSFRGIYGYTF. The CDR3 DNA follows: TGTGCCAGCAGCTTCAGGGGCATCTATGGCTACACCTTC. The full variable domain, rest sourced from reference TRBV13 and TRBJ1-2, is AAGVIQSPRHLIKEKRETATLKCYPIPRHDTVYWYQQGPGQDPQFLISFYEKMQSDKGSIPDRFSAQQFSDYHSELNMSSLELGDSALYFCASSFRGIYGYTFGSGTRLTVV.

The rearrangement joins TRBV2 to TRBJ2-7; TRBD1 matches 8 bases. This CDR3 has 14 residues. Germline CDR1 reads SNHLY; CDR2 reads FYNNEI. J lost 2 bases, V lost 8 bases, and 8 bases had no gene match. The CDR3 loop reads CASGTGLFPYEQYF. In DNA form, the CDR3 reads TGTGCCAGCGGGACAGGACTATTCCCCTACGAGCAGTACTTC.

This rearrangement joins TRBV5-6 to TRBJ1-2; perhaps TRBD1 as D (5 bases). Trimming took 2 bases from V and 0 from J, leaving 8 bases between them. From germline, CDR1 is SGHDT and CDR2 YYEEEE. The CDR3 runs to 14 residues. The CDR3 region is CASSFQGTNYGYTF. For the CDR3, the DNA is TGTGCCAGCAGCTTCCAGGGAACTAACTATGGCTACACCTTC.

This clone has just one count. The rearrangement uses TRBV6-1 and TRBJ2-3; 8 bases are a match to TRBD1. The CDR3 runs to 15 residues. Germline assignment: CDR1 MNHNS and CDR2 SASEGT. V was pared by 6 bases and J by 1 base, with 6 bases of the junction left unmatched. CDR3 sequence reads: CASSSPGQGTDTQYF. In DNA form, the CDR3 reads TGTGCCAGCAGCTCTCCGGGACAGGGCACAGATACGCAGTATTTT.

V usage is TRBV11-2 and J usage is TRBJ2-5, with a tentative D call TRBD2 (6 bases). CDR1 is SGHAT, CDR2 FQNNGV, per germline. V shed 6 bases and J shed 5 bases, with 13 bases lying between them. The CDR3 is 13 residues long. The CDR3 reads CASRHPGEETQYF. The CDR3 DNA reads TGTGCCAGCAGACACCCGGGGGAGGAGACCCAGTACTTC.

This chain uses TRBV5-4 with TRBJ2-3; D gene ambiguous. The germline V gene encodes CDR1 SGHNT and CDR2 YYREEE (reference sequence). The V end was cut by 1 base, the J end by 2 bases, with 8 bases between. The CDR3 extends over 14 amino acids. CDR3 coding DNA: TGTGCCAGCAGCTTGCGTAGCCCCACAGATACGCAGTATTTT. It translates to CASSLRSPTDTQYF.

This clone was counted once. This chain connects TRBV9 to TRBJ1-6; 8 bases agree with TRBD1. The CDR3 is 14 amino acids. Per the germline V gene, CDR1 is SGDLS and CDR2 is YYNGEE. V lost 3 bases, J lost 7 bases, and 3 bases stayed unmatched. The CDR3 sequence is CASSGQGTNSPLHF. The DNA of the CDR3 is TGTGCCAGCAGCGGACAGGGGACCAATTCACCCCTCCACTTT.

V and J are TRBV27 and TRBJ2-1; D might be TRBD1 (5 bases). Germline values: CDR1 MNHEY, CDR2 SMNVEV (reference sequence). V was clipped by 6 bases and J by 7 bases, with 13 bases between them. The CDR3 is made up of 13 amino acids. DNA of the CDR3: TGTGCCAGCAGGGACAATTCCATAAATGAGCAGTTCTTC. Amino acids: CASRDNSINEQFF.

This chain uses TRBV7-8 with TRBJ2-7, with 8 bases that match TRBD2. The CDR3 is made up of 15 amino acids. The J segment lost 4 bases and the V segment lost 4 bases, leaving 9 bases of the junction unmatched. CDR1 and CDR2 from the germline V gene are SGHVS and FQNEAQ. The CDR3: CASSSTGRGVYEQYF. The CDR3 DNA sequence: TGTGCCAGCAGCTCGACTGGGCGGGGGGTGTACGAGCAGTACTTC.

This chain links TRBV5-6 with TRBJ2-7; perhaps TRBD2 as D (6 bases). V was trimmed by 5 bases and J by 1 base, leaving 13 bases between them. The germline CDR1 and CDR2 sequences are SGHDT and YYEEEE. This CDR3 region has 14 residues. As DNA, the CDR3 is TGTGCCAGCAGATTCTGGGGGGATTCCTACGAGCAGTACTTC. It translates to CASRFWGDSYEQYF.

The V call is TRBV9, the J call TRBJ2-1; perhaps TRBD1 as D (5 bases). This CDR3 contains 13 residues. The ends were cut back, 1 base at V and 6 bases at J, with 8 bases in the middle. Looked up from germline, CDR1 is SGDLS and CDR2 is YYNGEE. The CDR3 sequence is CASSVSRANEQFF. For the CDR3, the DNA is TGTGCCAGCAGCGTATCCAGGGCCAATGAGCAGTTCTTC.

This sequence joins TRBV2 and TRBJ1-2, with D possibly matching TRBD1 (6 bases). The CDR3 sequence is 16 residues long. V dropped 0 bases and J dropped 4 bases, with 15 bases sitting between them. Germline lookup yields CDR1 SNHLY and CDR2 FYNNEI. The CDR3 here is CASSEARAGAAYGYTF. The DNA of the CDR3 is TGTGCCAGCAGTGAAGCGCGGGCAGGGGCGGCCTATGGCTACACCTTC.

V usage is TRBV27 and J usage is TRBJ2-5, with 8 bases that match TRBD1. The germline V gene has CDR1 MNHEY and CDR2 SMNVEV (reference sequence). There are 17 residues in the CDR3. V shed 4 bases and J 2 bases; nucleotides not matched to a gene: 12. As DNA, the CDR3 is TGTGCCAGCAGTTGGACCGACCCCGGGACAGGACAAGAGACCCAGTACTTC. This codes for CASSWTDPGTGQETQYF.